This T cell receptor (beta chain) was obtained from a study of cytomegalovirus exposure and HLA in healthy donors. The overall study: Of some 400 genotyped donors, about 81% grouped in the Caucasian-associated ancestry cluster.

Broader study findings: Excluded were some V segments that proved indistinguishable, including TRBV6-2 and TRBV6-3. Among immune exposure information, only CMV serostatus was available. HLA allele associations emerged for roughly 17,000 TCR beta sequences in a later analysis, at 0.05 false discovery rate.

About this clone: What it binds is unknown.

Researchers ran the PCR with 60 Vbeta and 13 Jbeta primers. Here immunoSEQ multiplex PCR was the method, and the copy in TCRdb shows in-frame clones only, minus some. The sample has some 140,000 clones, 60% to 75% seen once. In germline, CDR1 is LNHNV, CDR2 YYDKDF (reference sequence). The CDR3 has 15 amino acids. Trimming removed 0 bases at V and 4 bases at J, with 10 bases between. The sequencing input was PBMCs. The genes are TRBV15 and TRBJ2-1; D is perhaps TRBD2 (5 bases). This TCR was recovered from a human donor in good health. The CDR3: CATSRDYGGYNEQFF. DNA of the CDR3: TGTGCCACCAGCAGAGATTATGGCGGGTACAATGAGCAGTTCTTC.